The entry below gives a single T cell receptor beta chain sequence along with its context. The clone's antigen remains unknown. No quality values exist for individual bases; no much larger clone is one base distant. Inclusive of the bounding cysteine and phenylalanine, the CDR3 is 18 residues long. CDR3 DNA only is kept here, 54 bases in frame from base 1. The donors were healthy, HIV-negative adults who had no recently reported acute infections or vaccinations. Every donor was a Caucasian adult residing in Nashville, Tennessee, USA. CD4+ T cells were enriched through magnetic negative selection, after which naive cells were positively selected on CD45RA and the remaining negative fraction served as the memory subset. After blood collection by leukapheresis, PBMCs were isolated using Ficoll-Histopaque density gradient centrifugation and then cryopreserved in the vapor phase of liquid nitrogen. Analytical flow cytometry was used to check the purity and quantity of each magnetically sorted T cell population. Genomic DNA was isolated from each sorted fraction and quantified by UV absorbance on a Nanodrop 2000c.

The sample originates from a study of shared clonotypes between healthy human individuals (dated by TCRdb to the early 2020s). With regard to the full study: The cohort included three men and a couple of women between 18 and 49 years of age. For each donor, three plates each were used for CD4 naive and CD4 memory, two plates were used for CD8 naive, and one plate was used for CD8 memory. Blood TCR repertoires of roughly five healthy adults were deeply sequenced to estimate repertoire size and the extent of clonotype sharing between individuals. Different laboratories and diverse techniques were used to prepare libraries and sequence TCR repertoires, to increase sequencing depth and limit assay-specific biases. Between about 0.94 and 8.9 billion PBMCs per donor were obtained by leukapheresis.

Using the deep immunoSEQ assay, TCR CDR3 regions were amplified from genomic DNA by multiplex PCR. Extracted genomic DNA from each cell subset was distributed evenly across all wells of several immunoSEQ 96-well plates, and each plate was treated as a replicate. For sorted subsets, about 200 ng genomic DNA, equal to about 30,000 T cell genomes, was loaded into each replicate PCR. Purified libraries were quantified with a Qubit 3.0 fluorometer, sized on a Bioanalyzer 2100, and re-quantified with the KAPA Library Quantification kit. Each immunoSEQ 96-well plate was sequenced on its own single-read 150-cycle Illumina NextSeq 550 flow cell. The original pipeline was this. Because only junctional sequences without quality scores were contained in the immunoSEQ output, filtering matching that applied to full-length reads could not be performed. To assign V/J genes and CDR3, sequences were annotated against IMGT germline references using PyIR, a Python wrapper for IgBLAST v1.9. Reads were filtered out if the reads had weak V/J assignments (E-value above 1e-6), no CDR3, stop codons, out-of-frame junctions, or ambiguous translated residues. A V3J clonotype was defined by an identical inferred V gene, J gene, and CDR3 amino acid sequence. The percentage overlap between two repertoires was calculated by dividing the number of shared unique clonotypes by the size of the smaller repertoire. Three approaches were used to assess repertoire richness: RTK rarefaction, the Chao1 estimator, and Recon v2.1 estimates of unobserved clonotypes. Generation probabilities were computed with OLGA for all TCRbeta clonotypes obtained by the gDNA method from a handful of donors. This immuneACCESS table, as held by TCRdb, lists in-frame sequences with V and J called but not all clones. Of the missing ones, under half trace to an unresolved V gene in checked studies; the others have no known cause. That table supplies the V and J calls and clone size; D and trimming were determined from the DNA. This sample gives 190,000 or so clones in total; approximately 70% of them show up just once. Together, the top ten hold under 11% of the sample.

Points the paper makes about the study in general: The genetic and exposure-history diversity represented was limited by the small number of donors. Estimated clonotype richness was generally larger for naive than for memory subsets. Based on pairwise subsampling, the degree of clonotype sharing among donors was expected to be affected by sequencing depth. Incomplete sequencing was indicated by rarefaction of sorted-subset datasets, despite the large sequencing depth. Higher generation probabilities were observed for clonotypes shared by all four sorted-subset donors than for non-shared clonotypes. Sampling was restricted to blood, and TCR repertoires in tissue are likely to differ from TCR repertoires in blood. When a handful of donors were compared, the shared fraction of clonotypes was about 5% for naive CD4, more than 3% for naive CD8, more than 2% for memory CD4, and 0.35% to 0.4% for memory CD8.

The chain is encoded by TRBV21-1 joined to TRBJ2-7; the listed D gene, TRBD2, was not tested against the DNA. TRBV21-1 is given as a pseudogene. The clonotype was recovered from a man aged 30 to 45 in good health. Sequences were obtained from memory CD4+ T cells sorted from blood. The sample's cell subset or site label, decoded: CD45RA-negative fraction. The nucleotide sequence is TGTGCCAGCAGCAAAGCGCTCAAGCGGGAGGGGGAAGGCTACGAGCAGTACTTC. Its protein product is CASSKALKREGEGYEQYF.